The 24 T cell receptor beta chains in this list originate from one sample, sequenced in a study of shared clonotypes between healthy human individuals. Data came from immunoSEQ multiplex PCR; TCRdb stores just in-frame clones and leaves some out. The table lists hundreds of thousands of clones, around four fifths of them singletons, with around 2% in the top ten. Sequencing input: memory CD4+ T cells sorted from blood. The subset: CD45RA-negative fraction. Receptor source: a woman aged 25 to 39 in good health.

V and J are TRBV28 and TRBJ1-5; a possible D gene is TRBD1 (5 bases). Germline CDR1 is MDHEN and CDR2 is SYDVKM. Trimming took 10 bases from V and 0 from J, leaving 22 bases between them. This CDR3 contains 17 residues. The CDR3 reads CATVLQRWGYSNQPQHF. Written as DNA, the CDR3 is TGTGCCACAGTGCTGCAAAGGTGGGGCTATAGCAATCAGCCCCAGCATTTT.

The J gene is TRBJ2-3, the V gene TRBV7-2; no firm D call. From germline, CDR1 is SGHTA and CDR2 FQGNSA. The V gene lost 4 bases and the J gene lost 3 bases, with 11 bases spanning the gap. This CDR3 comprises 14 residues. In nucleotides, the CDR3 is TGTGCCAGCAGCTCATCTAGTGGGACAGATACGCAGTATTTT. Translation gives CASSSSSGTDTQYF.

The V and J genes are TRBV28 and TRBJ1-3, with D possibly matching TRBD1 (5 bases). V lost 5 bases and J lost 0, with 14 bases in between. CDR3 size: 16 residues. CDR1 and CDR2 (germline): MDHEN, SYDVKM. This chain's CDR3 is CASSPSRGNSGNTIYF. The CDR3 DNA follows: TGTGCCAGCAGTCCCTCCCGGGGCAACTCTGGAAACACCATATATTTT.

V usage is TRBV19 and J usage is TRBJ2-1, with 7 bases fitting TRBD2. The CDR3 runs 16 residues. Germline V gene lookup returns CDR1 LNHDA and CDR2 SQIVND (reference sequence). V trimming: 4 bases; J trimming: 4 bases; junction bases outside the gene matches: 10. CDR3 protein: CASSTFGRGFYNEQFF. In DNA form, the CDR3 reads TGTGCCAGTAGTACCTTTGGGAGGGGATTTTACAATGAGCAGTTCTTC.

This chain connects TRBV14 to TRBJ2-7; no reliable D call. V lost 4 bases to trimming and J lost 2 bases, with 6 bases between them. This CDR3 comprises 12 residues. The germline V gene has CDR1 SGHDN and CDR2 FVKESK. The CDR3 loop is CASSPHPYEQYF. The DNA for the CDR3 is TGTGCCAGCAGCCCCCACCCCTACGAGCAGTACTTC.

Only one count was recorded for this clone. CDR3 protein: CASSPGTATGTQYF. CDR3 in DNA: TGTGCCAGCAGCCCTGGGACTGCCACGGGAACCCAGTACTTC. The chain employs TRBV11-2 and TRBJ2-5; D perhaps matches TRBD2 (6 bases). Per germline, CDR1 SGHAT and CDR2 FQNNGV. The CDR3 consists of 14 residues. Trimming shortened V by 5 bases and J by 8 bases, and 18 bases separated the two germline ends.

This clone has only one observation. The V and J genes are TRBV10-3 and TRBJ1-2, with D tentatively TRBD1 (6 bases). This CDR3 is 15 amino acids long. Per the germline V gene, CDR1 is ENHRY and CDR2 is SYGVKD. Trimming pared 6 bases from V and 0 bases from J, leaving 14 bases between. The CDR3 reads CAIRGTGSSNYGYTF. Written as DNA, the CDR3 is TGTGCCATCAGAGGCACAGGGAGTTCTAACTATGGCTACACCTTC.

A few counts support this clone. The sample contains more than one DNA sequence encoding this CDR3. This chain joins TRBV7-2 and TRBJ1-1, with TRBD1 identical over 8 bases. The CDR3 is made up of 14 amino acids. Germline V lookup: CDR1 SGHTA, CDR2 FQGNSA. V lost 4 bases, J lost 2 bases, and 3 bases stayed unmatched. The CDR3 reads CASSSQGGNTEAFF. CDR3 DNA: TGTGCCAGCAGCTCACAGGGGGGAAACACTGAAGCTTTCTTT.

J is TRBJ1-1 and V is TRBV6-6, with D perhaps TRBD1 (6 bases). Germline V gene data show CDR1 as MNHNY and CDR2 as SVGAGI (reference sequence). This CDR3 spans 15 amino acids. V lost 0 bases and J lost 7, with 15 bases in between. CDR3 residues: CASSYSGQGLGEAFF. As DNA, the CDR3 is TGTGCCAGCAGTTACTCGGGCCAGGGGTTGGGTGAAGCTTTCTTT.

This clone was observed a few times. The chain links TRBV5-1 to TRBJ2-3; the D is unclear. The CDR3 length is 14 residues. CDR1 is SGHRS, CDR2 YFSETQ, per germline. The V and J ends lost 6 bases and 3 bases respectively, with 14 bases between them. Written as DNA, the CDR3 is TGCGCCAGCATGATAGGCCAAACGACAGATACGCAGTATTTT. Its translation: CASMIGQTTDTQYF.

This chain connects TRBV5-5 to TRBJ2-3, with 10 bases fitting TRBD1. Germline loops: CDR1 SGHKS, CDR2 YYEKEE (reference sequence). The ends lost 4 bases at V and 2 bases at J; junction bases unmatched: 1. CDR3 length: 14 residues. CDR3: CASSGTGATDTQYF. CDR3 coding DNA: TGTGCCAGCAGCGGGACAGGGGCCACAGATACGCAGTATTTT. Complete variable domain (other parts from reference TRBV5-5 and TRBJ2-3): DAGVTQSPTHLIKTRGQQVTLRCSPISGHKSVSWYQQVLGQGPQFIFQYYEKEERGRGNFPDRFSARQFPNYSSELNVNALLLGDSALYLCASSGTGATDTQYFGPGTRLTVL.

The chain recombines TRBV19 with TRBJ2-1; TRBD2 might be the D (6 bases). Trimming removed 5 bases at V and 12 bases at J, with 14 bases between. CDR3 length equals 12 residues. Germline values: CDR1 LNHDA, CDR2 SQIVND (reference sequence). CDR3 in DNA: TGTGCCAGTAGTTCTCCGGAGGGTAGGCAGTTCTTC. This translates into CASSSPEGRQFF.

The rearrangement joins TRBV11-2 to TRBJ1-1, with D unresolved. V was clipped by 4 bases and J by 1 base, with 7 bases between them. Germline V gives CDR1 SGHAT, CDR2 FQNNGV. This CDR3 is 13 amino acids long. CDR3 in amino acids: CASSSTSNTEAFF. The CDR3 DNA is TGTGCCAGCAGCTCTACATCGAACACTGAAGCTTTCTTT.

The chain uses TRBV6-1 and TRBJ2-3; maybe TRBD1 (6 bases). This CDR3 is built from 16 residues. The V and J ends lost 0 bases and 2 bases respectively, with 12 bases between them. Germline V gene data show CDR1 as MNHNS and CDR2 as SASEGT. As DNA, the CDR3 is TGTGCCAGCAGTGAAGCAACAGGGTTCCCCACAGATACGCAGTATTTT. This translates into CASSEATGFPTDTQYF.

This clone came up a few times. This chain joins TRBV28 and TRBJ2-7; TRBD1 aligns across 7 bases. The V and J ends lost 7 bases and 3 bases, in that order; junction bases with no gene match: 9. The CDR3 sequence is 14 residues long. Germline V gene data show CDR1 as MDHEN and CDR2 as SYDVKM. The CDR3 DNA follows: TGTGCCAGCACCTTCGGGACAGCGTACTACGAGCAGTACTTC. As protein: CASTFGTAYYEQYF.

The J gene is TRBJ2-5, the V gene TRBV5-4, with 7 bases lining up with TRBD1. With 4 bases clipped from V and 0 bases from J, the junction kept 9 bases outside the gene matches. Germline V gives CDR1 SGHNT, CDR2 YYREEE (reference sequence). The CDR3 loop spans 16 amino acids. The CDR3 region is CASSAWDRLYQETQYF. For the CDR3, the DNA is TGTGCCAGCAGCGCCTGGGACAGACTCTACCAAGAGACCCAGTACTTC.

The chain has TRBV28 and TRBJ2-7; D is possibly TRBD1 (6 bases). V gave up 5 bases and J gave up 6 bases, with 20 bases separating them. CDR1 is MDHEN and CDR2 is SYDVKM in the germline V gene. The CDR3 is made up of 15 amino acids. The CDR3, as DNA: TGTGCCAGCAGTACCAGACAGGCTCGATCACCCGAGCAGTACTTC. Its protein is CASSTRQARSPEQYF. Using reference TRBV28 and TRBJ2-7 for the parts outside the CDR3, the full variable domain is DVKVTQSSRYLVKRTGEKVFLECVQDMDHENMFWYRQDPGLGLRLIYFSYDVKMKEKGDIPEGYSVSREKKERFSLILESASTNQTSMYLCASSTRQARSPEQYFGPGTRLTVT.

V is TRBV5-4 and J is TRBJ1-2; possible D gene TRBD1, 6 bases. The V and J ends lost 3 bases and 0 bases respectively, with 12 bases between them. This CDR3 has 15 amino acids. Germline CDR1 SGHNT, CDR2 YYREEE (reference sequence). The DNA for the CDR3 is TGTGCCAGCAGCTCGAAGACAGGCGCTAACTATGGCTACACCTTC. Translating gives CASSSKTGANYGYTF.

This chain links TRBV5-6 with TRBJ2-5; 12 bases fit TRBD2. V gave up 3 bases and J gave up 4 bases; unmatched junction bases: 7. The CDR3 has 16 amino acids. Germline V CDR1 and CDR2: SGHDT, YYEEEE. The CDR3 DNA sequence: TGTGCCAGCAGCTGGTTCGGACTAGCGGGAATAGAGACCCAGTACTTC. Residues: CASSWFGLAGIETQYF. Based on the CDR3 plus reference TRBV5-6 and TRBJ2-5, the full variable domain is DAGVTQSPTHLIKTRGQQVTLRCSPKSGHDTVSWYQQALGQGPQFIFQYYEEEERQRGNFPDRFSGHQFPNYSSELNVNALLLGDSALYLCASSWFGLAGIETQYFGPGTRLLVL.

The chain is built from TRBV18 and TRBJ2-4, with D maybe TRBD1 (6 bases). CDR3 length equals 17 residues. Germline assignment: CDR1 KGHSH and CDR2 LQKENI. The V end was cut by 3 bases, the J end by 0 bases, with 15 bases between. The CDR3 reads CASSPSAGAGAKNIQYF. CDR3 sequence (DNA): TGTGCCAGCTCACCTTCTGCAGGGGCAGGAGCCAAAAACATTCAGTACTTC. Full variable domain (remainder filled in from reference TRBV18 and TRBJ2-4): NAGVMQNPRHLVRRRGQEARLRCSPMKGHSHVYWYRQLPEEGLKFMVYLQKENIIDESGMPKERFSAEFPKEGPSILRIQQVVRGDSAAYFCASSPSAGAGAKNIQYFGAGTRLSVL.

This chain links TRBV7-2 with TRBJ2-1, with D maybe TRBD1 (7 bases). The CDR3 is made up of 14 amino acids. V gave up 5 bases and J gave up 4 bases, with 12 bases separating them. Per the germline V gene, CDR1 is SGHTA and CDR2 is FQGNSA. The CDR3 DNA is TGTGCCAGCAGCCCCAGGGGGGTATACAATGAGCAGTTCTTC. This sequence encodes CASSPRGVYNEQFF.

This clone showed up just a few times. The rearrangement uses TRBV7-8 and TRBJ1-2; TRBD1 matches 7 bases. The J segment lost 8 bases and the V segment lost 0 bases, leaving 3 bases of the junction unmatched. From germline, CDR1 is SGHVS and CDR2 FQNEAQ. This CDR3 has 13 amino acids. The CDR3 DNA reads as TGTGCCAGCAGCTTAGCAGGGGGCCTAGGCTACACCTTC. Protein: CASSLAGGLGYTF.

V usage is TRBV5-6 and J usage is TRBJ2-5; D not certain. The germline CDR1 and CDR2 sequences are SGHDT and YYEEEE. This CDR3 has 14 amino acids. Trimming shortened V by 0 bases and J by 3 bases, and 9 bases separated the two germline ends. The CDR3 loop reads CASSLVSHKETQYF. The CDR3 region has the DNA TGTGCCAGCAGCTTGGTCTCACACAAAGAGACCCAGTACTTC.

This clone came up a few times. The chain couples TRBV18 to TRBJ1-3, with a possible D match to TRBD1 (5 bases). Germline CDR1 reads KGHSH; CDR2 reads LQKENI. The CDR3 consists of 16 residues. The V and J ends lost 3 bases and 2 bases respectively, with 14 bases between them. The CDR3: CASSPAGTDAGNTIYF. For the CDR3, the DNA is TGTGCCAGCTCACCCGCCGGGACCGACGCTGGAAACACCATATATTTT.